This TCR beta chain was documented in a study of PD-1 blockade in classical Hodgkin lymphoma. Some clones are missing from TCRdb's copy, which holds only in-frame ones; the method was immunoSEQ multiplex PCR. The sample lists some 100,000 clones; around nine tenths were seen once. V lost 1 base and J 0 bases, leaving 7 bases between the germline ends. CDR3 length equals 15 residues. Germline CDR1 is SGHTA and CDR2 is FQGNSA. Each and every patient relapsed after autologous stem cell transplantation, and patients got differing brentuximab vedotin exposure. This receptor was obtained from a human donor with classical Hodgkin lymphoma. The chain links TRBV7-2 to TRBJ2-1; TRBD1 might be the D (5 bases). The sequencing used peripheral blood mononuclear cells (PBMCs), collected at baseline. CDR3 coding DNA: TGTGCCAGCAGCTTAGTCGACAGCTCCTACAATGAGCAGTTCTTC. It codes for CASSLVDSSYNEQFF.